This T cell receptor beta chain was identified during a study of cytomegalovirus exposure and HLA in healthy donors. General study points: Earlier results showed most TCR beta V segments being productive about 90% or about 30% of the time. In vitro, a few CMV-associated chains proved specific for CMV antigens.

In the PCR, 60 Vbeta and 13 Jbeta primers were used. Profiling relied on immunoSEQ multiplex PCR, and the TCRdb table lists in-frame clones only, not all of them. This table holds some 70,000 clones, about 81% found once. Note on this clone: What it binds is not known.

V lost 10 bases and J 0 bases, leaving 16 bases between the germline ends. Germline V gene data show CDR1 as LNHDA and CDR2 as SQIVND (reference sequence). The CDR3 covers 15 residues. Sequenced: PBMCs. V gene TRBV19 combines with J gene TRBJ1-5; D uncertain. The receptor was isolated from a woman between 45 and 60 years old in good health and CMV-seronegative. The CDR3 loop reads CATTPSGYSNQPQHF. The DNA for the CDR3 is TGTGCCACCACTCCGTCGGGATATAGCAATCAGCCCCAGCATTTT.